The clone carrying this T cell receptor beta chain was seen at least ten times. Its antigen is still unknown. Time point given: newly diagnosed GD, antithyroid drugs for less than 3 months. PBMCs were the source of the RNA used for TCR sequencing. These data are taken from a study of regulatory T cells in long-lasting Graves disease. CDR3 length: 13 residues. CDR1 and CDR2 from the germline V gene are ENHRY and SYGVKD. V lost 10 bases and J 9 bases, leaving 19 bases between the germline ends. Overall study findings and caveats: A limited number of samples was an acknowledged limitation. Persistent disease preferred TRBV28, TRBJ1-2 and TRBJ2-5.

Sequencing libraries for TCR beta were prepared with iRepertoire HTBI primers and Arm-PCR of CDR3 regions. TCRdb itself ran the multiplex PCR reads through MiXCR, one entry per CDR3 protein. The top ten hold around 12% of the sample, which has 550,000 to 700,000 distinct CDR3 sequences, about 16% seen once. These data also formed part of another study, on T cells in Graves' hyperthyroidism and ophthalmopathy. This second study says: The HTBI primer set served for first-round RT-PCR of the TCR CDR3. Blood samples included most of the expanded thyroid clonotypes exceeding 0.001.

The source was peripheral blood mononuclear cells (PBMCs), collected at new diagnosis, from a patient treated with antithyroid drugs. The chain employs TRBV10-3 and TRBJ2-1; possible D gene TRBD1, 6 bases. The sequence was obtained from a man younger than 30 with Graves disease. For the CDR3, the DNA is TGTGCCAGCCAGGGACAAGGCTTAACTGAGCAGTTCTTC. The encoded protein is CASQGQGLTEQFF.